Below are 32 T cell receptor beta chains sequenced from a single sample in a study of T-cell reconstitution after alpha-beta-depleted transplantation in children. TCRbeta library preparation incorporated unique molecular identifiers. TCRdb processed the PCR reads anew with MiXCR; each CDR3 protein has one entry. Among about 400,000 distinct CDR3 sequences listed, roughly 20% were seen once. This specimen was PBMCs from the stem cell graft donor, taken from the stem cell graft. Source of these receptors: a human donor who donated a stem cell graft to a child with acute myeloid leukemia.

This CDR3 reads CASSYSLSTDTQYF. The CDR3 bases are TGTGCCAGCAGTTACTCGCTTAGTACAGATACGCAGTATTTT. This chain uses TRBV6-5 with TRBJ2-3; the D is unclear. Germline-derived CDR1 and CDR2 are MNHEY and SVGAGI. The CDR3 consists of 14 residues. V was cut by 0 bases and J by 3 bases, with 7 bases left in between.

The sample holds many counts of this clonotype. The chain is built from TRBV29-1 and TRBJ2-7, with D perhaps TRBD1 or TRBD2 (5 bases each). Trimming removed 2 bases at V and 7 bases at J, with 15 bases between. CDR3 length equals 13 residues. The germline V gene encodes CDR1 SQVTM and CDR2 ANQGSEA. The CDR3 spells CSVESRGLGEQYF. The CDR3 nucleotides read TGCAGCGTTGAATCGAGGGGTTTGGGGGAGCAGTACTTC.

This clonotype has ten or more counts. The chain couples TRBV15 to TRBJ2-1; D unclear. Germline V gene data show CDR1 as LNHNV and CDR2 as YYDKDF (reference sequence). The CDR3 length is 12 residues. The V gene lost 5 bases and the J gene lost 4 bases, with 6 bases spanning the gap. CDR3 bases: TGTGCCACCAGCGCCGAATACAATGAGCAGTTCTTC. Protein product: CATSAEYNEQFF.

This clonotype was detected only a few times. The chain has TRBV12-3 or TRBV12-4 and TRBJ2-2, with 7 bases lining up with TRBD1. With 8 bases clipped from V and 6 bases from J, the junction kept 9 bases outside the gene matches. There are 14 residues in the CDR3. This CDR3 is CASRWTGRSGELFF. CDR3 bases: TGTGCCAGCCGCTGGACAGGCAGGTCCGGGGAGCTGTTTTTT.

The gene calls are TRBV27 and TRBJ2-1; 9 nucleotides agree with TRBD2. Trimming took 8 bases from V and 4 from J; bases not matched to a gene: 12. CDR1 MNHEY and CDR2 SMNVEV come from the germline V gene (reference sequence). The CDR3 totals 16 residues. The DNA of the CDR3 is TGTGCCAGCGCGACAGCCGGCGGGAGGGGTTACAATGAGCAGTTCTTC. Encoded protein: CASATAGGRGYNEQFF.

This chain joins TRBV5-1 and TRBJ2-7; the D gene is possibly TRBD1 (5 bases). Germline CDR1 is SGHRS and CDR2 is YFSETQ. The V and J ends lost 3 bases and 0 bases respectively, with 16 bases between them. The CDR3 length is 16 residues. CDR3 protein: CASSSFDRTPSYEQYF. CDR3 DNA: TGCGCCAGCAGCTCTTTTGACAGAACGCCCTCCTACGAGCAGTACTTC. The full variable domain, rest sourced from reference TRBV5-1 and TRBJ2-7, is KAGVTQTPRYLIKTRGQQVTLSCSPISGHRSVSWYQQTPGQGLQFLFEYFSETQRNKGNFPGRFSGRQFSNSRSEMNVSTLELGDSALYLCASSSFDRTPSYEQYFGPGTRLTVT.

In this sample, this clonotype turned up a few times. The V and J genes are TRBV25-1 and TRBJ2-5; TRBD2 matches at 12 bases. The CDR3 spans 14 residues. With V trimmed by 7 bases and J by 7 bases, 7 bases remained unmatched. Germline CDR1 reads MGHDK; CDR2 reads SYGVNS. DNA of the CDR3: TGTGCCAGCACGACTAGCGGGAGCCGGTCGACCCAGTACTTC. Its translation is CASTTSGSRSTQYF.

The sample holds a few counts of this clonotype. The chain joins TRBV5-1 to TRBJ2-1, with D tentatively TRBD1 or TRBD2 (5 bases each). CDR3 length: 16 amino acids. V lost 0 bases, J lost 4 bases, and 14 bases lay in between. The V gene's germline CDR1 is SGHRS and CDR2 YFSETQ. CDR3 amino acids: CASSLVGVANYNEQFF. In DNA form, the CDR3 reads TGCGCCAGCAGCTTGGTAGGGGTAGCGAATTACAATGAGCAGTTCTTC. Filled out from reference TRBV5-1 and TRBJ2-1, the complete variable domain reads KAGVTQTPRYLIKTRGQQVTLSCSPISGHRSVSWYQQTPGQGLQFLFEYFSETQRNKGNFPGRFSGRQFSNSRSEMNVSTLELGDSALYLCASSLVGVANYNEQFFGPGTRLTVL.

This clonotype was recorded a few times. The gene calls are TRBV12-3 or TRBV12-4 and TRBJ2-3; a weak D match, TRBD1 (6 bases). This CDR3 comprises 16 residues. Trimming cost V 5 bases and J 4 bases, with 19 bases left between them. The CDR3 DNA reads as TGTGCCAGCAGTGCAATCCCAGGGGTTTTGGCAGATACGCAGTATTTT. Translation: CASSAIPGVLADTQYF.

The CDR3 DNA reads TGCGCCAGCAGCCAAGATCTGGGGGAGGGTAATGAAAAACTGTTTTTT. Translation gives CASSQDLGEGNEKLFF. The gene calls are TRBV4-3 and TRBJ1-4; possibly TRBD1 for D (5 bases). The V end was cut by 0 bases, the J end by 4 bases, with 12 bases between. Germline assignment: CDR1 LGHNA and CDR2 YSLEER. This CDR3 contains 16 residues.

The V gene is TRBV15, the J gene TRBJ2-7; the match to TRBD2 covers 7 bases. The V gene's germline CDR1 is LNHNV and CDR2 YYDKDF (reference sequence). This CDR3 is built from 14 residues. With 0 bases clipped from V and 2 bases from J, the junction kept 1 base outside the gene matches. CDR3 in DNA: TGTGCCACCAGCAGAGATGGGACTACCTACGAGCAGTACTTC. Its protein product is CATSRDGTTYEQYF.

This clonotype was observed a few times. The rearrangement links TRBV5-1 to TRBJ1-5; 7 positions agree with TRBD1. From germline, CDR1 is SGHRS and CDR2 YFSETQ. Trimming at V came to 2 bases and at J to 9 bases, leaving 8 bases not matched to a gene. The CDR3 spans 14 residues. In nucleotides, the CDR3 is TGCGCCAGCAGCTTATCACAGGGGTCAGGGCCCCAGCATTTT. The encoded protein is CASSLSQGSGPQHF.

The chain joins TRBV7-3 to TRBJ2-5; D not resolved. Trimming took 2 bases from V and 2 from J, leaving 12 bases between them. CDR1 is SGHTA, CDR2 FQGTGA, per germline. This CDR3 has 15 residues. The CDR3 DNA reads as TGTGCCAGCAGCTTAGCCCTGTCCCGACAAGAGACCCAGTACTTC. It translates to CASSLALSRQETQYF.

This rearrangement joins TRBV12-3 or TRBV12-4 to TRBJ2-7; D may be TRBD1 (6 bases). V lost 5 bases and J 3 bases, leaving 14 bases between the germline ends. CDR3 size: 14 residues. CDR3 sequence reads: CASSKIQGIYEQYF. The CDR3 DNA reads TGTGCCAGCAGTAAAATACAGGGTATCTACGAGCAGTACTTC.

This clonotype was detected only a few times. This sequence joins TRBV20-1 and TRBJ2-7, with D maybe TRBD2 (6 bases). The germline V gene has CDR1 DFQATT and CDR2 SNEGSKA (reference sequence). This CDR3 has 15 amino acids. Trimming removed 5 bases from V and 2 bases from J, with 19 bases in between. The CDR3 is CSAAPRGRGAYEQYF. The CDR3 DNA reads TGCAGTGCTGCCCCTCGGGGGAGAGGAGCCTACGAGCAGTACTTC.

This clonotype was seen a few times. The CDR3 DNA is TGTGCCACCAGTGATTCCTCAGACAGGCACGAGCAGTACTTC. Translating gives CATSDSSDRHEQYF. The V gene is TRBV24-1, the J gene TRBJ2-7; tentatively, D is TRBD1 (6 bases). CDR1 is KGHDR, CDR2 SFDVKD, per germline. V was shortened by 2 bases and J by 5 bases, with 12 bases between the two germline ends. The CDR3 consists of 14 residues.

This chain links TRBV4-1 with TRBJ2-1; 10 bases match TRBD2. The CDR3 is 17 residues long. Germline V gives CDR1 MGHRA, CDR2 YSYEKL. The trim removed 0 bases at V and 7 bases at J, leaving 9 bases unmatched. The CDR3 region is CASSQDQPSGSRNEQFF. CDR3 sequence (DNA): TGCGCCAGCAGCCAAGACCAGCCTAGCGGGAGTAGGAATGAGCAGTTCTTC.

Written as DNA, the CDR3 is TGTGCCAGCAGCCGGCGGGAGGGCTTTGGGAATGAGCAGTTCTTC. This encodes CASSRREGFGNEQFF. The V gene is TRBV9, the J gene TRBJ2-1; 9 bases match TRBD2. The CDR3 extends over 15 amino acids. The V and J ends lost 4 bases and 7 bases, in that order; junction bases with no gene match: 9. CDR1 SGDLS and CDR2 YYNGEE come from the germline V gene. Variable domain in full (rest from reference TRBV9 and TRBJ2-1): DSGVTQTPKHLITATGQRVTLRCSPRSGDLSVYWYQQSLDQGLQFLIQYYNGEERAKGNILERFSAQQFPDLHSELNLSSLELGDSALYFCASSRREGFGNEQFFGPGTRLTVL.

This clonotype was seen a few times. The chain employs TRBV29-1 and TRBJ2-5, with 10 bases matching TRBD2. The CDR3 extends over 13 amino acids. The V gene's germline CDR1 is SQVTM and CDR2 ANQGSEA. The V segment lost 5 bases and the J segment 3 bases; nucleotides outside the gene matches: 3. CDR3 coding DNA: TGCAGCGTTACCGGACTAGCGGAAGAGACCCAGTACTTC. This encodes CSVTGLAEETQYF. Full variable domain (missing parts from reference TRBV29-1 and TRBJ2-5): SAVISQKPSRDICQRGTSLTIQCQVDSQVTMMFWYRQQPGQSLTLIATANQGSEATYESGFVIDKFPISRPNLTFSTLTVSNMSPEDSSIYLCSVTGLAEETQYFGPGTRLLVL.

The chain is built from TRBV30 and TRBJ2-2; D possibly corresponds to TRBD2 (5 bases). CDR3 length: 10 amino acids. Germline CDR1 is GTSNPN and CDR2 is SVGIG (reference sequence). Deletions cut 8 bases from V and 5 bases from J, with 6 bases between. The CDR3 DNA sequence: TGTGCCGGAGGTACCGGGGAGCTGTTTTTT. This sequence encodes CAGGTGELFF.

In its sample, this clonotype was seen many times. This chain connects TRBV27 to TRBJ2-1, with 16 bases that match TRBD2. The V gene's germline CDR1 is MNHEY and CDR2 SMNVEV (reference sequence). V shed 1 base, J shed 8 bases, and the junction held 8 bases outside the gene matches. The CDR3 loop spans 18 amino acids. The CDR3 region is CASSLWGLAGGSGDEQFF. The CDR3 region has the DNA TGTGCCAGCAGTTTATGGGGACTAGCGGGAGGGTCGGGGGATGAGCAGTTCTTC.

The CDR3 coding sequence is TGTGCCAGCAGCCTTATCGTCAGGGAACTTACGTTCTTC. Translation gives CASSLIVRELTFF. The V call is TRBV27, the J call TRBJ2-1; a weak D match, TRBD1 (5 bases). The CDR3 runs 13 residues. Trimming took off 6 bases at V and 15 bases at J, with 21 bases between the two ends. Looked up from germline, CDR1 is MNHEY and CDR2 is SMNVEV (reference sequence).

The gene calls are TRBV20-1 and TRBJ2-1, with D perhaps TRBD2 (7 bases). Germline assignment: CDR1 DFQATT and CDR2 SNEGSKA (reference sequence). The length of the CDR3 is 15 residues. Trimming removed 4 bases at V and 7 bases at J, with 20 bases between. DNA for the CDR3: TGCAGTGCTACCGAGGGGGGGCGCTTTGTGAATGAGCAGTTCTTC. Protein product: CSATEGGRFVNEQFF.

The chain has TRBV20-1 and TRBJ2-1, with 16 bases that match TRBD2. Trimming took 0 bases from V and 0 from J; bases not matched to a gene: 5. CDR3 length equals 19 residues. The germline V gene encodes CDR1 DFQATT and CDR2 SNEGSKA (reference sequence). CDR3 nucleotides: TGCAGTGCTAGAGAATGGGGACTAGCGGGAGGGCCCTCCTACAATGAGCAGTTCTTC. The encoded protein is CSAREWGLAGGPSYNEQFF.

The gene calls are TRBV20-1 and TRBJ2-1, with D possibly matching TRBD2 (6 bases). V lost 5 bases and J 4 bases, leaving 18 bases between the germline ends. Germline values: CDR1 DFQATT, CDR2 SNEGSKA (reference sequence). This CDR3 has 15 amino acids. The CDR3 spells CSAARLDLGYNEQFF. CDR3 sequence (DNA): TGCAGTGCTGCCCGACTAGACTTAGGTTACAATGAGCAGTTCTTC.

The chain carries TRBV25-1 and TRBJ2-1, with D perhaps being TRBD1 or TRBD2 (5 bases each). CDR1 is MGHDK, CDR2 SYGVNS, per germline. Trimming removed 4 bases from V and 3 bases from J, with 16 bases in between. This CDR3 is 16 amino acids long. CDR3 amino acids: CASSVPSGRFYNEQFF. CDR3 sequence (DNA): TGTGCCAGCAGTGTCCCCTCGGGACGGTTCTACAATGAGCAGTTCTTC.

In its sample, this clonotype was seen a few times. V gene TRBV13 combines with J gene TRBJ2-4, with D uncertain. Germline-derived CDR1 and CDR2 are PRHDT and FYEKMQ (reference sequence). The CDR3 loop spans 15 amino acids. V was cut by 5 bases and J by 3 bases, with 14 bases left in between. The CDR3 loop reads CASSPPASNKNIQYF. CDR3 nucleotides: TGTGCCAGCAGCCCGCCAGCCAGTAACAAAAACATTCAGTACTTC.

This clonotype was seen at least ten times. The V gene is TRBV20-1, the J gene TRBJ2-4; D not certain. Trimming stripped 6 bases from V and 5 bases from J, with 14 bases between. The CDR3 sequence is 13 residues long. CDR1 DFQATT and CDR2 SNEGSKA come from the germline V gene (reference sequence). CDR3 protein: CSARSHRENIQYF. The CDR3, as DNA: TGCAGTGCACGGTCCCATCGGGAAAACATTCAGTACTTC.

V usage is TRBV9 and J usage is TRBJ2-6, with a possible D match to TRBD1 (6 bases). CDR1 is SGDLS, CDR2 YYNGEE, per germline. V was shortened by 0 bases and J by 0 bases, with 31 bases between the two germline ends. There are 24 residues in the CDR3. The CDR3 loop is CASSVAASQKAVTGIISGANVLTF. The CDR3 DNA is TGTGCCAGCAGCGTAGCAGCATCGCAAAAGGCAGTGACAGGAATTATCTCTGGGGCCAACGTCCTGACTTTC.

This clonotype was seen a few times. The gene calls are TRBV20-1 and TRBJ2-7; D is possibly TRBD1 or TRBD2 (6 bases each). This CDR3 is built from 16 residues. Trimming pared 3 bases from V and 3 bases from J, leaving 21 bases between. The germline V gene has CDR1 DFQATT and CDR2 SNEGSKA (reference sequence). The CDR3 region is CSASEKRGALSYEQYF. As DNA, the CDR3 is TGCAGTGCTAGCGAAAAGAGGGGGGCGCTCAGCTACGAGCAGTACTTC.

This clonotype has a handful of counts. This sequence joins TRBV4-2 and TRBJ2-4, with D perhaps given as TRBD1 or TRBD2 (5 bases each). The germline gives CDR1 LGHNA, CDR2 YNFKEQ. The CDR3 is made up of 17 amino acids. V was shortened by 0 bases and J by 2 bases, with 14 bases between the two germline ends. The CDR3, as DNA: TGTGCCAGCAGCCAAGATCATCGGGACGGAACCAAAAACATTCAGTACTTC. It yields the protein CASSQDHRDGTKNIQYF.

This clonotype came up many times. This chain connects TRBV25-1 to TRBJ2-7, with 7 bases lining up with TRBD1. V was clipped by 6 bases and J by 2 bases; unmatched bases: 10. From germline, CDR1 is MGHDK and CDR2 SYGVNS. This CDR3 comprises 15 residues. The CDR3 is CASRSTTGPTYEQYF. CDR3 in DNA: TGTGCCAGCAGATCAACGACAGGGCCTACCTACGAGCAGTACTTC.